This T cell receptor beta chain was sequenced in a study of shared clonotypes between healthy human individuals. Across the whole study: Per-donor plates numbered three CD4 naive, three CD4 memory, two CD8 naive and one CD8 memory. The study's findings and limits: As a rule, naive subsets had a larger estimated richness than memory subsets. Represented diversity, genetic and exposure-history alike, was limited by few donors.

The CDR3 has 14 amino acids. V dropped 5 bases and J dropped 0; count of bases not matched to a gene: 1. Per the germline V gene, CDR1 is SGDLS and CDR2 is YYNGEE. Every immunoSEQ plate was one replicate of a subset's evenly spread DNA. The protocol was immunoSEQ multiplex PCR, while the TCRdb copy is restricted to in-frame clones and leaves out a portion. The sample has around 88,000 clones; roughly two thirds are singletons. This clone rates as medium-sized. Its antigen is not identified. The chain employs TRBV9 and TRBJ2-7; 11 positions agree with TRBD2. The receptor's source is a man younger than 40 in good health. Sequencing used memory CD8+ T cells sorted from blood. Indicated subset: CD45RO+ cells pooled with CCR7-negative TemRA cells. In DNA, the CDR3 is TGTGCCAGCAGTAGCGGGAGGGACTCCTACGAGCAGTACTTC. This gives the protein CASSSGRDSYEQYF. The variable domain in full, completed from reference TRBV9 and TRBJ2-7, reads DSGVTQTPKHLITATGQRVTLRCSPRSGDLSVYWYQQSLDQGLQFLIQYYNGEERAKGNILERFSAQQFPDLHSELNLSSLELGDSALYFCASSSGRDSYEQYFGPGTRLTVT.